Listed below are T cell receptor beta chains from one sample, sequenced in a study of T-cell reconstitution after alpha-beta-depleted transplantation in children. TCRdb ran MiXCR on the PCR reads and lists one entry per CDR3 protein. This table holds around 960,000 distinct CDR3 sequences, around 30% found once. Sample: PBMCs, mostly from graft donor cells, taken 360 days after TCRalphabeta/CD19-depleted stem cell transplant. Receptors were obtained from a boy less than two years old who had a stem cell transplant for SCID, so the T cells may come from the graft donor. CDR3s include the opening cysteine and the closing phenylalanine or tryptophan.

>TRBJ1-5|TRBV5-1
CASSVAANQPQHF
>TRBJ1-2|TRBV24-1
CATSPDRVNYGYTF
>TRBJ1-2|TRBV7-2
CASSLVASSPYGYTF
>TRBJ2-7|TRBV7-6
CASSLSLDRAQQYF
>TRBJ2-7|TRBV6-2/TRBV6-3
CASSYSRGPPSYEQYF
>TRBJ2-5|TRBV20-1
CSASGPGAQETQYF
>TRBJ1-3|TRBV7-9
CASSPGARGNTIYF
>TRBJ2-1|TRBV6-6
CASSYSRDGEQFF
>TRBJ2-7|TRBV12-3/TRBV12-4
CASSLGPWDGTPYEQYF
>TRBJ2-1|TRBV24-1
CATGPGWDSPYNEQFF
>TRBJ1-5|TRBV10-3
CAISESDTGTPQHF
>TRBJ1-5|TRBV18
CASSPQYGNQPQHF
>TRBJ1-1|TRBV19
CASSALLGGTEAFF
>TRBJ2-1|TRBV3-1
CASSPPYKGNEQFF
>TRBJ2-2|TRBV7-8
CASSLVGGYTGELFF
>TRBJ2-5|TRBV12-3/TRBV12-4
CASRTSERETQYF
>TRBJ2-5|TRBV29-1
CSVEKGGAETQYF
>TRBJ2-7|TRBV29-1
CSVWETSSYEQYF
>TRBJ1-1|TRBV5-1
CASSLDRHILNTEAFF
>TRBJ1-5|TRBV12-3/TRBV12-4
CASSFGDKRNNQPQHF
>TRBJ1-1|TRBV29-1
CSVEDWGAFF
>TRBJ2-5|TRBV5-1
CASSLATQQETQYF
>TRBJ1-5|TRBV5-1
CASSLGDISNQPQHF
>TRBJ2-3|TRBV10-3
CAISERVGTDTQYF
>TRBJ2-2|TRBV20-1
CSARDRRGVTGELFF
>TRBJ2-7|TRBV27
CASSLGPHSYEQYF
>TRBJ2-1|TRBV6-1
CASRQLAGLDNEQFF
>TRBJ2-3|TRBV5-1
CASSSIGLAASTDTQYF
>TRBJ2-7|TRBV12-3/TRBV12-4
CASSLRAVGVGEQYF
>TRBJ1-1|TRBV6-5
CASRLNRRTEAFF
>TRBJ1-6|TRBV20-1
CSARTGVYNSPLHF
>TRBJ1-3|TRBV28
CASRQGRSGNTIYF
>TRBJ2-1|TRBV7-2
CASSLHQGAEQFF
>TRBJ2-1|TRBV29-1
CSTGFSAAGQFF
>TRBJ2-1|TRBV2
CASRAQGFNEQFF
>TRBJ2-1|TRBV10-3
CAISGELAGINEQFF
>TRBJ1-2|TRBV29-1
CSGGGDTDSIYGYTF
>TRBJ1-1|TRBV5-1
CASSSTGQGMNTEAFF
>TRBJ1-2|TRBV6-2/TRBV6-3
CASSFRQGYYGYTF
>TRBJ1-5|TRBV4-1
CASSQDGANQPQHF
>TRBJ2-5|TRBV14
CASSRRQGGTQYF
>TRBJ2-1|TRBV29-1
CSGSTDYNEQFF
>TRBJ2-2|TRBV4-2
CASSQDRGAANTGELFF
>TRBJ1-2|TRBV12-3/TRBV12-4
CASSLDFVGLYGYTF
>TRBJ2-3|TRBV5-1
CASSPRGQAGTDTQYF
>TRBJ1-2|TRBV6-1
CASSEALMYGYTF
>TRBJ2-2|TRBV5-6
CASSKGWTGELFF
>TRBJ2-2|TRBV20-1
CSAREPGLAGIGELFF
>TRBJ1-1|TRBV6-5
CASSLQGRSTEAFF
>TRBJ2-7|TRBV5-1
CASSLGKTGITYEQYF
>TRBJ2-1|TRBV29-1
CSVEWDRVYNEQFF
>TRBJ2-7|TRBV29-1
CSVGGSSEQYF
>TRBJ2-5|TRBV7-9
CASSAGLATQETQYF